Below are 6 T cell receptor beta chains sequenced from a single sample in a study of blood T cell repertoires in COVID-19. TCRdb keeps only in-frame clones here, not all; method: immunoSEQ multiplex PCR. The sample yields fewer than 200,000 clones, about 80% seen once. Sequencing input: peripheral blood. The source is a man in his fifties or sixties with acute or convalescent COVID-19.

This rearrangement joins TRBV19 to TRBJ2-2; 12 positions match TRBD2. The germline CDR1 and CDR2 sequences are LNHDA and SQIVND (reference sequence). CDR3 length: 17 residues. With 4 bases clipped from V and 5 bases from J, the junction kept 8 bases outside the gene matches. CDR3 coding DNA: TGTGCCAGTAGTAGGGCTAGCGGGAGGGCTCGAACCGGGGAGCTGTTTTTT. This translates into CASSRASGRARTGELFF.

The V and J genes are TRBV4-2 and TRBJ2-2; 7 positions match TRBD2. The CDR3 length is 18 residues. The germline V gene has CDR1 LGHNA and CDR2 YNFKEQ. Germline trimming cut 0 bases from V and 1 base from J; bases unmatched to any gene: 8. CDR3 bases: TGTGCCAGCAGCCAAGAGGTAGGCGCGGGGGAGAACACCGGGGAGCTGTTTTTT. This gives the protein CASSQEVGAGENTGELFF.

In this sample, this clone turned up once. The chain couples TRBV5-1 to TRBJ2-1; 8 nucleotides agree with TRBD1. Germline CDR1 SGHRS, CDR2 YFSETQ. Trimming took 1 base from V and 2 from J; bases not matched to a gene: 5. This CDR3 has 16 residues. The CDR3 is CASSLSTGGTYNEQFF. CDR3 in DNA: TGCGCCAGCAGCTTGAGTACAGGGGGAACCTACAATGAGCAGTTCTTC.

This clone has only a few counts. This chain connects TRBV6-5 to TRBJ1-6, with TRBD1 matching over 10 bases. Germline V gene sequence: CDR1 MNHEY, CDR2 SVGAGI. This CDR3 is built from 15 residues. After removal of 2 bases from V and 7 bases from J, the junction contained 2 bases not matched to a gene. CDR3 DNA: TGTGCCAGCAGTTACAGGGACAGGGGCAATTCACCCCTCCACTTT. This sequence encodes CASSYRDRGNSPLHF.

The chain uses TRBV12-5 and TRBJ1-5; TRBD1 matches 9 bases. The CDR3 extends over 15 amino acids. Germline V gene lookup returns CDR1 LGHNT and CDR2 FRNRAP. The junction had 6 bases not matched to a gene; V was cut back by 4 bases and J by 5 bases. CDR3 DNA sequence: TGTGCTAGTGGTTACAGGGGGCTTGGGGATCAGCCCCAGCATTTT. Protein product: CASGYRGLGDQPQHF.

The chain has TRBV27 and TRBJ2-3; 9 nucleotides align to TRBD2. With V trimmed by 5 bases and J by 1 base, 7 bases remained unmatched. This CDR3 is 16 amino acids long. The germline V gene has CDR1 MNHEY and CDR2 SMNVEV (reference sequence). The CDR3 DNA reads as TGTGCCAGCAGTCCCTATAGCGGGAGTGGCACAGATACGCAGTATTTT. This sequence encodes CASSPYSGSGTDTQYF.